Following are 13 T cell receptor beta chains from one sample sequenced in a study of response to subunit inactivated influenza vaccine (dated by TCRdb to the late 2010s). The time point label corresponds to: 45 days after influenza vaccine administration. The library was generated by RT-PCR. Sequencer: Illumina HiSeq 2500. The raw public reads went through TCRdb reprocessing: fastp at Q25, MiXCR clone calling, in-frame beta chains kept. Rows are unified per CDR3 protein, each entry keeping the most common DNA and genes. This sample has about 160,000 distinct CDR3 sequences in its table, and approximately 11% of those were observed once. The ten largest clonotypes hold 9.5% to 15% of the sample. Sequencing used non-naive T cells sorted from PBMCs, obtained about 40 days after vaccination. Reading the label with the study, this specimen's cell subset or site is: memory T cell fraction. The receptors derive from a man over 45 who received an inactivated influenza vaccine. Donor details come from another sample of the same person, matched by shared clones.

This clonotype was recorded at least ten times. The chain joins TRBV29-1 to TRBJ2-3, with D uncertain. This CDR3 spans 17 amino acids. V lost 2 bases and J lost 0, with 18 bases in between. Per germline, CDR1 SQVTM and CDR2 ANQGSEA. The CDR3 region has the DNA TGCAGCGTTGAAAAGGGTTTCCCCCTCACTAGCACAGATACGCAGTATTTT. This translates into CSVEKGFPLTSTDTQYF.

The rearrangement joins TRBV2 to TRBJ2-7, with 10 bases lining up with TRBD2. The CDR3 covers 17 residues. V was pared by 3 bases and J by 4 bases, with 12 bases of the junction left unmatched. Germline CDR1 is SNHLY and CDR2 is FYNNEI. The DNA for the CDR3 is TGTGCCAGCAGTGACCTAATATCACTAGCGGGAAATTACGAGCAGTACTTC. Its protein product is CASSDLISLAGNYEQYF. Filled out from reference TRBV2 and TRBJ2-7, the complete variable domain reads EPEVTQTPSHQVTQMGQEVILRCVPISNHLYFYWYRQILGQKVEFLVSFYNNEISEKSEIFDDQFSVERPDGSNFTLKIRSTKLEDSAMYFCASSDLISLAGNYEQYFGPGTRLTVT.

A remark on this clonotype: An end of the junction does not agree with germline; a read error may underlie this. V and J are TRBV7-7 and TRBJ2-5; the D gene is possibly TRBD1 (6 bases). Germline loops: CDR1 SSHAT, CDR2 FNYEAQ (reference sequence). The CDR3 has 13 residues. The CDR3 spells CASKRDTEETQYF. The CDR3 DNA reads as TGTGCTAGCAAACGGGACACAGAAGAGACCCAGTACTTC.

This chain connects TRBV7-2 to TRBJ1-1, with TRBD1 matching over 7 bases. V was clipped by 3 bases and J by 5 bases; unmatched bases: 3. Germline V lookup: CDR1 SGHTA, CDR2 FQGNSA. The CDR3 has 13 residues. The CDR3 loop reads CASSFRGGTEAFF. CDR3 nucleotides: TGTGCCAGCAGCTTCAGGGGGGGGACTGAAGCTTTCTTT. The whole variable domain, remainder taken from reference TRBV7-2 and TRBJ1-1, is GAGVSQSPSNKVTEKGKDVELRCDPISGHTALYWYRQSLGQGLEFLIYFQGNSAPDKSGLPSDRFSAERTGGSVSTLTIQRTQQEDSAVYLCASSFRGGTEAFFGQGTRLTVV.

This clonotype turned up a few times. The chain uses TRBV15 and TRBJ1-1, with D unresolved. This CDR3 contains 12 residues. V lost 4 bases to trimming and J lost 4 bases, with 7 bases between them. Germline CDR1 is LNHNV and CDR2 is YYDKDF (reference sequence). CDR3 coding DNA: TGTGCCACCAGCAAATGGGGCACTGAAGCTTTCTTT. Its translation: CATSKWGTEAFF.

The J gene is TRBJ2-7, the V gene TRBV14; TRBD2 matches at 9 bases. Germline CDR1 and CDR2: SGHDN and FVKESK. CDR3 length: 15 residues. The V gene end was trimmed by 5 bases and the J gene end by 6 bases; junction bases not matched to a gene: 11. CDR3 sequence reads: CASSDAGGHSFEQYF. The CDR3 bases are TGTGCCAGCAGCGACGCGGGAGGGCATTCATTCGAGCAGTACTTC.

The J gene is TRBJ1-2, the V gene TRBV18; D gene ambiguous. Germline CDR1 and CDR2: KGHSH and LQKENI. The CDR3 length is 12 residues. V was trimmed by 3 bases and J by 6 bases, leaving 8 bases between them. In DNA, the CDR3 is TGTGCCAGCTCACCGGGGAGTCATGGCTACACCTTC. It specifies CASSPGSHGYTF.

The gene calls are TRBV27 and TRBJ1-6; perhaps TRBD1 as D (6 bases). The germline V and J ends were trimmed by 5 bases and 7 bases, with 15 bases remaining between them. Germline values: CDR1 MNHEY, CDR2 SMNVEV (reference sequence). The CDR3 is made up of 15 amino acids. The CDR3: CASSLSPQGNSPLHF. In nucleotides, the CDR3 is TGTGCCAGCAGTCTCTCCCCCCAGGGGAATTCACCCCTCCACTTT.

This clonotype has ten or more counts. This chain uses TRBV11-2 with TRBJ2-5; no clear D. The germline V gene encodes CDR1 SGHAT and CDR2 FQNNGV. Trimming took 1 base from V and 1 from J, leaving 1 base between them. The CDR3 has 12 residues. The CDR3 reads CASSLAQETQYF. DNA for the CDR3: TGTGCCAGCAGCTTAGCCCAAGAGACCCAGTACTTC.

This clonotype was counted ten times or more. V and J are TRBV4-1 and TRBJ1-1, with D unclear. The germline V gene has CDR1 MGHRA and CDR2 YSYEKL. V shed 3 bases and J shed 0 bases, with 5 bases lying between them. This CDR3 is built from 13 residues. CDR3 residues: CASSQSVNTEAFF. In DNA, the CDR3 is TGCGCCAGCAGCCAGTCGGTGAACACTGAAGCTTTCTTT.

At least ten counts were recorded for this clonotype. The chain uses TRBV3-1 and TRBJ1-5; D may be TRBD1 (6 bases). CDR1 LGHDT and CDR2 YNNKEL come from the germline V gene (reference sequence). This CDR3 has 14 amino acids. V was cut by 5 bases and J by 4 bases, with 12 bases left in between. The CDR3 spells CASSSTGHNQPQHF. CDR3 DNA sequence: TGTGCCAGCAGCAGCACAGGGCATAATCAGCCCCAGCATTTT.

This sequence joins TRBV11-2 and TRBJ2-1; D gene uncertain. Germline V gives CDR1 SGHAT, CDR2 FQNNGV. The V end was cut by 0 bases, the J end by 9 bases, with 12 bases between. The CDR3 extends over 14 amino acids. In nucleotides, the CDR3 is TGTGCCAGCAGCTTAGACCCGACGGCAGGTGAGCAGTTCTTC. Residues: CASSLDPTAGEQFF.

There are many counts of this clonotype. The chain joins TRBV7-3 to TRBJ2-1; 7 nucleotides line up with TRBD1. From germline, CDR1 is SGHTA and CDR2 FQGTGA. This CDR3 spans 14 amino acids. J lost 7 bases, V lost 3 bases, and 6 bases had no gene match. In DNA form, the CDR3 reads TGTGCCAGCAGCTTGACAGGGAGTAAGAATGAGCAGTTCTTC. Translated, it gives CASSLTGSKNEQFF.